This T cell receptor (beta chain) originates from a study of cytomegalovirus exposure and HLA in healthy donors. Study-level points and caveats: No immune exposure information besides CMV serostatus was available. Associated with HLA alleles at 0.05 false discovery rate in a later analysis were some 16,000 TCR beta sequences.

Healthy donors of bone marrow made up the group. Likely unrecorded immune exposures existed in these nominally healthy donors. PCR was performed using 60 Vbeta and 13 Jbeta primers. Using immunoSEQ multiplex PCR, the repertoire was profiled, and TCRdb retains in-frame clones only, with some absent. Of 110,000 to 150,000 clones in the sample, around 79% were seen once. Trimming stripped 0 bases from V and 3 bases from J, with 11 bases between. This CDR3 is built from 15 residues. CDR1 is SNHLY, CDR2 FYNNEI, per germline. This clone was detected only once. Antigen: not known. This TCR was recovered from a female donor in good health and CMV-seronegative. The chain joins TRBV2 to TRBJ2-5; D perhaps matches TRBD1 (6 bases). The sample was PBMCs. The CDR3 spells CASSEAPRGKETQYF. The DNA for the CDR3 is TGTGCCAGCAGTGAAGCGCCAAGGGGGAAAGAGACCCAGTACTTC. Full variable domain (missing parts from reference TRBV2 and TRBJ2-5): EPEVTQTPSHQVTQMGQEVILRCVPISNHLYFYWYRQILGQKVEFLVSFYNNEISEKSEIFDDQFSVERPDGSNFTLKIRSTKLEDSAMYFCASSEAPRGKETQYFGPGTRLLVL.